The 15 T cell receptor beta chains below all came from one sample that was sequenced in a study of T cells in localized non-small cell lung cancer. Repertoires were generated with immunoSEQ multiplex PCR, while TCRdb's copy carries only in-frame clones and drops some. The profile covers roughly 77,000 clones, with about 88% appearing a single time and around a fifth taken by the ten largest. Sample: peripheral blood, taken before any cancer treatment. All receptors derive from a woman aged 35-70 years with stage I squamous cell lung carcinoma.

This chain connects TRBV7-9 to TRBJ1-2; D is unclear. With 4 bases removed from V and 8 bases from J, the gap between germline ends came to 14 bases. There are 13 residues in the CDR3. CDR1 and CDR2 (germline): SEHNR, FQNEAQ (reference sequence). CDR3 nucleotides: TGTGCCAGCAGCTCCGACGGACCCCAAGGCTACACCTTC. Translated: CASSSDGPQGYTF. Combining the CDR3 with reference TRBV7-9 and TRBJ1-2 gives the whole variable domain DTGVSQNPRHKITKRGQNVTFRCDPISEHNRLYWYRQTLGQGPEFLTYFQNEAQLEKSRLLSDRFSAERPKGSFSTLEIQRTEQGDSAMYLCASSSDGPQGYTFGSGTRLTVV.

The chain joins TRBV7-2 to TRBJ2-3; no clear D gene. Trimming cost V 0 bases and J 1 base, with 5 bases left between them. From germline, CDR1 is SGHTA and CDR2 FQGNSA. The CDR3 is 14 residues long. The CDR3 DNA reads TGTGCCAGCAGCTTAGCGCGCGGCACAGATACGCAGTATTTT. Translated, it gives CASSLARGTDTQYF. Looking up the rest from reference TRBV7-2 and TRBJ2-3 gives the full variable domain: GAGVSQSPSNKVTEKGKDVELRCDPISGHTALYWYRQSLGQGLEFLIYFQGNSAPDKSGLPSDRFSAERTGGSVSTLTIQRTQQEDSAVYLCASSLARGTDTQYFGPGTRLTVL.

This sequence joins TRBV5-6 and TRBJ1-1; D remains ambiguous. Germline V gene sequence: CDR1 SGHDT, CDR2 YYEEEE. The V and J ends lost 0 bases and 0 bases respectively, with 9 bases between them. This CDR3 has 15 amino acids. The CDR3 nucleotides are TGTGCCAGCAGCTTGGGGGAGGATTTGAACACTGAAGCTTTCTTT. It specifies CASSLGEDLNTEAFF.

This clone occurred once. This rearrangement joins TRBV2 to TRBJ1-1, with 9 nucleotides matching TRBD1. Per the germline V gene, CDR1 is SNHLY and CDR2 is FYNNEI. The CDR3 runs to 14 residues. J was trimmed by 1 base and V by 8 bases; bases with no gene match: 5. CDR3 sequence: CASVGTGRNTEAFF. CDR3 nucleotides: TGTGCCAGCGTAGGGACAGGGCGGAACACTGAAGCTTTCTTT.

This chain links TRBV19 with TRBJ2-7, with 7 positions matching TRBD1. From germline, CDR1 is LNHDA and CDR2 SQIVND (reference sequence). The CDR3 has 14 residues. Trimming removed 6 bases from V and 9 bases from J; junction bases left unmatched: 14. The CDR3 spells CASSGTDTFRVQYF. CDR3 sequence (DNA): TGTGCCAGTAGCGGGACAGATACGTTTCGGGTGCAGTACTTC.

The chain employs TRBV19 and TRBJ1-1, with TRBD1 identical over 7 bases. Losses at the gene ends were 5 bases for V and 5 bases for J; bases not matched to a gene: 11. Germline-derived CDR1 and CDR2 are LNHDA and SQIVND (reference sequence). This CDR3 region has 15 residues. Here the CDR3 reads CASSRPGQQRTEAFF. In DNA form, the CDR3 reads TGTGCCAGTAGTCGACCGGGACAGCAGCGGACTGAAGCTTTCTTT.

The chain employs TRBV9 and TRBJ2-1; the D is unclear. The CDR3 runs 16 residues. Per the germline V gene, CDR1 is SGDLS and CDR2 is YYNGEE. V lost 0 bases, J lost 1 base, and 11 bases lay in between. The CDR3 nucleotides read TGTGCCAGCAGCGTAGTCCCTCTACCTTCCTACAATGAGCAGTTCTTC. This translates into CASSVVPLPSYNEQFF.

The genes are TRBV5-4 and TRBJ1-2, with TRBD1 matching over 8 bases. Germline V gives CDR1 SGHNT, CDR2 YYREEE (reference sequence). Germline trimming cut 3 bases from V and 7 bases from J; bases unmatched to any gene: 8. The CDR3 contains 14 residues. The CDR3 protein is CASSSGQGRGGYTF. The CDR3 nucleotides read TGTGCCAGCAGCTCTGGACAGGGAAGGGGTGGCTACACCTTC.

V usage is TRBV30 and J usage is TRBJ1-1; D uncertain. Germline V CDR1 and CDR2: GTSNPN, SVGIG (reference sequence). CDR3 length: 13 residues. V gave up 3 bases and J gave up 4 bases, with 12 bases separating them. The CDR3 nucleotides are TGTGCCTGGAGCCCACCTGTCGGCACTGAAGCTTTCTTT. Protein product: CAWSPPVGTEAFF.

In DNA form, the CDR3 reads TGTGCCAGCAGTGAAAGGACAGGTAGCAACACTGAAGCTTTCTTT. Residues: CASSERTGSNTEAFF. The chain couples TRBV25-1 to TRBJ1-1; 7 nucleotides line up with TRBD1. With 2 bases clipped from V and 2 bases from J, the junction kept 5 bases outside the gene matches. Germline V lookup: CDR1 MGHDK, CDR2 SYGVNS. The CDR3 consists of 15 residues. Variable domain in full (rest from reference TRBV25-1 and TRBJ1-1): EADIYQTPRYLVIGTGKKITLECSQTMGHDKMYWYQQDPGMELHLIHYSYGVNSTEKGDLSSESTVSRIRTEHFPLTLESARPSHTSQYLCASSERTGSNTEAFFGQGTRLTVV.

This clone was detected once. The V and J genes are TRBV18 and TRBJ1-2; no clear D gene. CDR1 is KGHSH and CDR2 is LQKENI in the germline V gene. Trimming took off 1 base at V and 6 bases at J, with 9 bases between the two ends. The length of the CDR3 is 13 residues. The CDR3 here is CASSPRGKDGYTF. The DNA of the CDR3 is TGTGCCAGCTCACCACGGGGAAAGGATGGCTACACCTTC.

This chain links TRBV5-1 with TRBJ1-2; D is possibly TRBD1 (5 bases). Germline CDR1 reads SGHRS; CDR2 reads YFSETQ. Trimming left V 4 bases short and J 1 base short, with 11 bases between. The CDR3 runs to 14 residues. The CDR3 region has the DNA TGCGCCAGCAGCCCGACAGAGCTTAACTATGGCTACACCTTC. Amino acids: CASSPTELNYGYTF. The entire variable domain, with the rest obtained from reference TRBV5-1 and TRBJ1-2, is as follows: KAGVTQTPRYLIKTRGQQVTLSCSPISGHRSVSWYQQTPGQGLQFLFEYFSETQRNKGNFPGRFSGRQFSNSRSEMNVSTLELGDSALYLCASSPTELNYGYTFGSGTRLTVV.

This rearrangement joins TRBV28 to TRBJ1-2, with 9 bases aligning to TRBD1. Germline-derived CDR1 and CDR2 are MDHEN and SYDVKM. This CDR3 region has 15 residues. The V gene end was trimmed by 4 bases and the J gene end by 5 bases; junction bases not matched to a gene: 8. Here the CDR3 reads CASSSAGTGFYGYTF. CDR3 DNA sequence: TGTGCCAGCAGTTCCGCCGGGACAGGGTTTTATGGCTACACCTTC.

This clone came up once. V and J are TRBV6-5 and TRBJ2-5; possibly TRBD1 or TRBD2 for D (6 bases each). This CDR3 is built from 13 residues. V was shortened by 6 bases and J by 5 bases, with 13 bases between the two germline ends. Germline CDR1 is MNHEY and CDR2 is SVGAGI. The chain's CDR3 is CASRRGAGETQYF. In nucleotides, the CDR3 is TGTGCCAGCAGAAGGGGGGCAGGGGAGACCCAGTACTTC.

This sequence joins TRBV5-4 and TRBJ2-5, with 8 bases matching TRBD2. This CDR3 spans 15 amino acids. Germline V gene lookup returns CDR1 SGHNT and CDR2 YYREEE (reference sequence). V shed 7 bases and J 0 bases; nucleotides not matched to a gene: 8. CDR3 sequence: CASHSGGYNQETQYF. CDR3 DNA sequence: TGTGCCAGCCACTCGGGGGGGTATAACCAAGAGACCCAGTACTTC. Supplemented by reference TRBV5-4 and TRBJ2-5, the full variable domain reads ETGVTQSPTHLIKTRGQQVTLRCSSQSGHNTVSWYQQALGQGPQFIFQYYREEENGRGNFPPRFSGLQFPNYSSELNVNALELDDSALYLCASHSGGYNQETQYFGPGTRLLVL.